Listed below are T cell receptor beta chains from one sample, sequenced in a study of post-analysis software for immune sequencing data. MiXCR, applied by TCRdb to the PCR reads, yields one record per CDR3 protein. Among about 770,000 distinct CDR3 sequences listed, about half were seen once. The specimen sequenced was blood. The receptor source for this set is a girl aged 5 to 17 with multiple sclerosis. The CDR3 runs from the conserved cysteine through the conserved F or W. D genes are given only for firm matches. Only part of the rows carry a size: once, few, many, or a class if the clone is expanded.

V gene: TRBV28
J gene: TRBJ2-3
D gene: .
clone size: .
CDR3 DNA: TGTGCCAGCAGTTTTTTGGGCGGAAACACAGATACGCAGTATTTT
CDR3 protein: CASSFLGGNTDTQYF

V gene: TRBV9
J gene: TRBJ2-7
D gene: TRBD1
clone size: .
CDR3 DNA: TGTGCCAGCAGCCCCGCCGGGACAGGGCGGAACGAGCAGTACTTC
CDR3 protein: CASSPAGTGRNEQYF

V gene: TRBV5-5
J gene: TRBJ1-1
D gene: .
clone size: .
CDR3 DNA: TGTGCCAGCAGCCGCATGGTGGGTCCCAATTTGAACACTGAAGCTTTCTTT
CDR3 protein: CASSRMVGPNLNTEAFF

V gene: TRBV4-1
J gene: TRBJ1-2
D gene: .
clone size: .
CDR3 DNA: TGCGCCAGCAGCCAAGCCCTACAAGGAAAAAACTATGGCTACACCTTC
CDR3 protein: CASSQALQGKNYGYTF

V gene: TRBV4-3
J gene: TRBJ2-7
D gene: .
clone size: .
CDR3 DNA: TGCGCCAGCAGCCCGACCGGGGGCGGCTATTACGAGCAGTACTTC
CDR3 protein: CASSPTGGGYYEQYF

V gene: TRBV20-1
J gene: TRBJ1-6
D gene: .
clone size: few
CDR3 DNA: TGCAGTGCTGCAGGACAGAATAATTCACCCCTCCACTTT
CDR3 protein: CSAAGQNNSPLHF

V gene: TRBV27
J gene: TRBJ2-7
D gene: TRBD1
clone size: .
CDR3 DNA: TGTGCCAGCAGTTACGCCGGGACAGGGTATGTGCTGGGCGAGCAGTACTTC
CDR3 protein: CASSYAGTGYVLGEQYF

V gene: TRBV4-3
J gene: TRBJ2-1
D gene: .
clone size: .
CDR3 DNA: TGCGCCAGCAGCCCGGTGCGCTACAATGAGCAGTTCTTC
CDR3 protein: CASSPVRYNEQFF

V gene: TRBV7-2
J gene: TRBJ2-5
D gene: .
clone size: few
CDR3 DNA: TGTGCCAGCAGCCCCCTCCGTCAGTATAGAGTTCAAGAGACCCAGTACTTC
CDR3 protein: CASSPLRQYRVQETQYF

V gene: TRBV4-3
J gene: TRBJ2-1
D gene: .
clone size: few
CDR3 DNA: TGCGCCAGCAGCCAAGAGTGGAGCTCCTACAATGAGCAGTTCTTC
CDR3 protein: CASSQEWSSYNEQFF

V gene: TRBV20-1
J gene: TRBJ2-5
D gene: .
clone size: .
CDR3 DNA: TGCAGTGCTCACGGAGAGCAGGGGCAAGAGACCCAGTACTTC
CDR3 protein: CSAHGEQGQETQYF

V gene: TRBV29-1
J gene: TRBJ2-1
D gene: TRBD1
clone size: .
CDR3 DNA: TGCAGCGCCGTACGGGACAGGACCAACAATGAGCAGTTCTTC
CDR3 protein: CSAVRDRTNNEQFF

V gene: TRBV20-1
J gene: TRBJ2-3
D gene: TRBD1
clone size: .
CDR3 DNA: TGCAGTGCTAGAGTAGGACAGGGAAACGAGGATACGCAGTATTTT
CDR3 protein: CSARVGQGNEDTQYF

V gene: TRBV25-1
J gene: TRBJ1-2
D gene: .
clone size: .
CDR3 DNA: TGTGCCAGCAGTGCACTCCCCGACTCTAACTGTGGCTACACCTTC
CDR3 protein: CASSALPDSNCGYTF

V gene: TRBV9
J gene: TRBJ1-1
D gene: .
clone size: few
CDR3 DNA: TGTGCCAGCAGCGTAGGGGCCCCATCGGGCACTGAAGCTTTCTTT
CDR3 protein: CASSVGAPSGTEAFF

V gene: TRBV12-3/TRBV12-4
J gene: TRBJ1-2
D gene: .
clone size: few
CDR3 DNA: TGTGCCAGCAGTTTTCTCAGGGCGCCCTATGGCTACACCTTC
CDR3 protein: CASSFLRAPYGYTF

V gene: TRBV2
J gene: TRBJ2-3
D gene: TRBD2
clone size: few
CDR3 DNA: TGTGCCAGCAGTGACACTAGCGGGAGGGCATCAGATACGCAGTATTTT
CDR3 protein: CASSDTSGRASDTQYF

V gene: TRBV5-1
J gene: TRBJ2-1
D gene: .
clone size: few
CDR3 DNA: TGTGCCAGCAGCTTAGACAGTGGGGGATACAATGAGCAGTTCTTC
CDR3 protein: CASSLDSGGYNEQFF

V gene: TRBV5-1
J gene: TRBJ1-4
D gene: TRBD1
clone size: few
CDR3 DNA: TGCGCCAGCAGCTTTGGTCTTATCGGCAGGGGGAATGAAAAACTGTTTTTT
CDR3 protein: CASSFGLIGRGNEKLFF

V gene: TRBV27
J gene: TRBJ1-2
D gene: .
clone size: .
CDR3 DNA: TGTGCCAGCAGTTTGGGGGCGCCCCTCAGCTATGGCTACACCTTC
CDR3 protein: CASSLGAPLSYGYTF

V gene: TRBV28
J gene: TRBJ2-3
D gene: .
clone size: few
CDR3 DNA: TGTGCCAGCAGTGGCCGGACTGGCGGCGAAGGTGGAGATACGCAGTATTTT
CDR3 protein: CASSGRTGGEGGDTQYF

V gene: TRBV4-1
J gene: TRBJ2-7
D gene: .
clone size: many
CDR3 DNA: TGCGCCAGCAGCCAAGAGGCCCTGTACGAGCAGTACTTC
CDR3 protein: CASSQEALYEQYF

V gene: TRBV30
J gene: TRBJ1-4
D gene: .
clone size: .
CDR3 DNA: TGTGCCTGGACCCTATCGACGGGAGGAGGTGAAAAACTGTTTTTT
CDR3 protein: CAWTLSTGGGEKLFF

V gene: TRBV20-1
J gene: TRBJ2-7
D gene: TRBD1
clone size: .
CDR3 DNA: TGCAGTGCTAGAGGGACAGGGGGGGCCTACGAGCAGTACTTC
CDR3 protein: CSARGTGGAYEQYF

V gene: TRBV7-9
J gene: TRBJ2-7
D gene: TRBD2
clone size: few
CDR3 DNA: TGTGCCAGCAGCTTGATAAGGACTAGCGGAGTTTACGAGCAGTACTTC
CDR3 protein: CASSLIRTSGVYEQYF

V gene: TRBV12-3/TRBV12-4
J gene: TRBJ2-1
D gene: TRBD2
clone size: few
CDR3 DNA: TGTGCCAGCAGCAGACTAGCGGGAGGATTAGATGAGCAGTTCTTC
CDR3 protein: CASSRLAGGLDEQFF

V gene: TRBV28
J gene: TRBJ2-7
D gene: .
clone size: .
CDR3 DNA: TGTGCCAGCAGTTTAGAACCCGCGCGGGACATCATCTCCTACGAGCAGTACTTC
CDR3 protein: CASSLEPARDIISYEQYF

V gene: TRBV5-1
J gene: TRBJ2-3
D gene: .
clone size: .
CDR3 DNA: TGCGCCAGCAGCTTGGGACAGCCCACAGATACGCAGTATTTT
CDR3 protein: CASSLGQPTDTQYF